Listed here is a single T cell receptor (beta chain). The sample belongs to a study of blood T cell repertoires in COVID-19. Study in general: Material from acute and convalescent COVID-19 was sourced from the United States, Italy and Spain. PBMCs, B-cell-depleted T cells, or T cells provided the cDNA or gDNA that made up the material.

CDR1 is SGHRS, CDR2 YFSETQ, per germline. J gave up 2 bases and V 4 bases, and 5 bases lay outside the gene matches. The CDR3 is 16 residues long. In the authors' workflow: Researchers report that nucleated cell counts were estimated from reference gene primer amplification. Assay used: immunoSEQ multiplex PCR; TCRdb lists only in-frame clones, some missing. From that table come the V and J calls and clone size; the DNA was used to work out D and trimming. Among tens of thousands of clones, just under 95% were seen once, and the ten largest hold 4.1%. Sequenced: peripheral blood. This receptor was identified in a human donor with active COVID-19. The donor label of this sample is uncertain. The rearrangement links TRBV5-1 to TRBJ2-7; TRBD2 aligns across 14 bases. CDR3 DNA sequence: TGCGCCAGCAGCCCAGGGACTAGCGGGGGTACCTACGAGCAGTACTTC. It encodes CASSPGTSGGTYEQYF.